This TCR beta chain derives from a study of blood T cell repertoires in COVID-19. Original analysis: Reference gene primers were amplified, and this amplification served to estimate nucleated cell counts. Clones were sequenced by immunoSEQ multiplex PCR, and TCRdb holds only the in-frame ones, with some missing. That table is the source of V, J and clone size, and D and trimming were worked out from the DNA. The sample yields some 200,000 clones, around 80% seen once. The CDR3 runs to 16 residues. Germline V gene data show CDR1 as LNHNV and CDR2 as YYDKDF (reference sequence). The V and J ends lost 1 base and 5 bases, in that order; junction bases with no gene match: 6.

The sequenced sample was peripheral blood. V gene TRBV15 combines with J gene TRBJ2-3; 10 nucleotides agree with TRBD2. The TCR sequence derives from a woman aged 40 to 49 with acute or convalescent COVID-19. The CDR3 is CATSRGQREGRDTQYF. The CDR3 DNA is TGTGCCACCAGCAGAGGCCAGCGGGAGGGCCGAGATACGCAGTATTTT. Based on the CDR3 plus reference TRBV15 and TRBJ2-3, the full variable domain is DAMVIQNPRYQVTQFGKPVTLSCSQTLNHNVMYWYQQKSSQAPKLLFHYYDKDFNNEADTPDNFQSRRPNTSFCFLDIRSPGLGDTAMYLCATSRGQREGRDTQYFGPGTRLTVL.